These 32 T cell receptor beta chains came from one sample sequenced in a study of blood T cell repertoires in COVID-19. Using immunoSEQ multiplex PCR, the repertoire was profiled, and TCRdb retains in-frame clones only, with some absent. The profile shows some 56,000 clones, about 82% of them singletons. The sequenced sample consisted of peripheral blood. The receptors were gathered from a woman older than 75 with acute or convalescent COVID-19.

The chain links TRBV10-3 to TRBJ2-2; perhaps TRBD1 as D (6 bases). Germline loops: CDR1 ENHRY, CDR2 SYGVKD. The CDR3 loop spans 15 amino acids. The V and J ends lost 5 bases and 1 base respectively, with 11 bases between them. The CDR3 nucleotides read TGTGCCATCAGTCGGGACAAGATGAACACCGGGGAGCTGTTTTTT. Amino acids: CAISRDKMNTGELFF.

V usage is TRBV11-3 and J usage is TRBJ1-1; D unresolved. V lost 7 bases and J 4 bases, leaving 16 bases between the germline ends. CDR1 and CDR2 (germline): SGHNT, YENEEA. The CDR3 consists of 14 residues. The CDR3: CASNFPGGPTEAFF. DNA of the CDR3: TGTGCCAGCAACTTTCCCGGAGGGCCCACTGAAGCTTTCTTT.

The V gene is TRBV19, the J gene TRBJ1-1, with TRBD1 identical over 12 bases. The V gene end was trimmed by 3 bases and the J gene end by 10 bases; junction bases not matched to a gene: 3. Looked up from germline, CDR1 is LNHDA and CDR2 is SQIVND (reference sequence). The CDR3 spans 13 residues. The chain's CDR3 is CASSIRDRGRAFF. The CDR3, as DNA: TGTGCCAGTAGTATCCGGGACAGGGGGCGAGCTTTCTTT.

The genes are TRBV19 and TRBJ1-4; D is unclear. Germline V gene lookup returns CDR1 LNHDA and CDR2 SQIVND (reference sequence). The CDR3 has 15 residues. V gave up 5 bases and J gave up 0 bases, with 10 bases separating them. DNA of the CDR3: TGTGCCAGTAGTCCCCACATTGCAACTAATGAAAAACTGTTTTTT. The encoded protein is CASSPHIATNEKLFF.

V and J are TRBV9 and TRBJ2-3; weak D call: TRBD2 (7 bases). CDR1 and CDR2 from the germline V gene are SGDLS and YYNGEE. With 9 bases removed from V and 3 bases from J, the gap between germline ends came to 17 bases. The CDR3 contains 14 residues. In DNA, the CDR3 is TGTGCCACCTTAAGGGGGGGGCCAACAGATACGCAGTATTTT. Its protein product is CATLRGGPTDTQYF.

The V gene is TRBV10-3, the J gene TRBJ1-1, with 10 bases that match TRBD1. CDR3 length equals 14 residues. Germline V gives CDR1 ENHRY, CDR2 SYGVKD. After removal of 6 bases from V and 1 base from J, the junction contained 2 bases not matched to a gene. CDR3 sequence: CAISRDRGNTEAFF. In DNA form, the CDR3 reads TGTGCCATCAGCCGGGACAGGGGGAACACTGAAGCTTTCTTT.

This chain connects TRBV24-1 to TRBJ2-7, with TRBD2 matching over 9 bases. The CDR3 runs to 18 residues. V lost 2 bases and J lost 4; bases outside the gene matches: 14. Germline CDR1 and CDR2: KGHDR and SFDVKD. The DNA for the CDR3 is TGTGCCACCAGTGATTCCCCCCCTGGCGGGACTAGCCGTTACGAGCAGTACGTC. Translated, it gives CATSDSPPGGTSRYEQYV.

The gene calls are TRBV12-1 and TRBJ1-6; the table's D call, TRBD1, has no DNA check behind it. TRBV12-1 is labeled a pseudogene. The CDR3 has 15 residues. CDR3 sequence reads: CASSQEGGKDSPLHF. The DNA of the CDR3 is TGTGCCAGCAGCCAGGAAGGGGGCAAGGATTCACCCCTCCACTTT.

V gene TRBV9 combines with J gene TRBJ1-3; D unclear. Trimming took off 1 base at V and 0 bases at J, with 8 bases between the two ends. The CDR3 loop spans 15 amino acids. Germline values: CDR1 SGDLS, CDR2 YYNGEE. CDR3 sequence reads: CASSVSELSGNTIYF. The CDR3 DNA follows: TGTGCCAGCAGCGTATCTGAACTCTCTGGAAACACCATATATTTT. Variable domain in full (rest from reference TRBV9 and TRBJ1-3): DSGVTQTPKHLITATGQRVTLRCSPRSGDLSVYWYQQSLDQGLQFLIQYYNGEERAKGNILERFSAQQFPDLHSELNLSSLELGDSALYFCASSVSELSGNTIYFGEGSWLTVV.

The CDR3 reads CSVEGDRDYEQYF. The CDR3 DNA reads TGCAGCGTTGAAGGGGACAGGGACTACGAGCAGTACTTC. The rearrangement uses TRBV29-1 and TRBJ2-7; 9 positions agree with TRBD1. CDR1 is SQVTM, CDR2 ANQGSEA, per germline. This CDR3 region has 13 residues. The ends lost 1 base at V and 3 bases at J; junction bases unmatched: 1.

The genes are TRBV27 and TRBJ1-2; a weak D match, TRBD1 (6 bases). CDR1 is MNHEY, CDR2 SMNVEV, per germline (reference sequence). The CDR3 runs to 15 residues. The V end lost 5 bases, the J end lost 7 bases, and 20 bases lay between the germline ends. The CDR3 DNA follows: TGTGCCAGCAGTGCAGCCGGGTCTTTAGGGGGTGGCTACACCTTC. Translated, it gives CASSAAGSLGGGYTF.

The chain joins TRBV10-3 to TRBJ1-5; weak D call: TRBD1 (5 bases). This CDR3 contains 14 residues. V was clipped by 4 bases and J by 7 bases, with 14 bases between them. CDR1 and CDR2 from the germline V gene are ENHRY and SYGVKD. The CDR3 loop is CAISGGDGRQPQHF. The CDR3 nucleotides read TGTGCCATCAGTGGGGGGGACGGAAGACAGCCCCAGCATTTT.

This clone has only a few counts. This chain uses TRBV29-1 with TRBJ1-3; 7 bases align to TRBD1. The CDR3 is 13 residues long. The germline gives CDR1 SQVTM, CDR2 ANQGSEA. The V gene end was trimmed by 7 bases and the J gene end by 1 base; junction bases not matched to a gene: 4. CDR3 in DNA: TGCAGCGCCCAGACAGGGTCTGGAAACACCATATATTTT. The encoded protein is CSAQTGSGNTIYF. The full variable domain, in which reference TRBV29-1 and TRBJ1-3 provide the parts outside the CDR3, is SAVISQKPSRDICQRGTSLTIQCQVDSQVTMMFWYRQQPGQSLTLIATANQGSEATYESGFVIDKFPISRPNLTFSTLTVSNMSPEDSSIYLCSAQTGSGNTIYFGEGSWLTVV.

CDR3: CASSYERGGRKYV. The DNA of the CDR3 is TGTGCCAGCAGTTACGAGAGGGGAGGCAGAAAGTACGTC. The chain employs TRBV27 and TRBJ2-7, with D perhaps matching TRBD2 (6 bases). The ends were cut back, 4 bases at V and 11 bases at J, with 18 bases in the middle. This CDR3 comprises 13 residues. In germline, CDR1 is MNHEY, CDR2 SMNVEV (reference sequence).

The J gene is TRBJ1-3, the V gene TRBV28, with D unresolved. Germline values: CDR1 MDHEN, CDR2 SYDVKM. Trimming left V 6 bases short and J 12 bases short, with 18 bases between. This CDR3 has 13 residues. The CDR3 protein is CASSKGGGLNIYF. The CDR3 bases are TGTGCCAGCAGCAAGGGAGGAGGGCTCAACATATATTTT.

V and J are TRBV5-5 and TRBJ2-7, with a possible D match to TRBD2 (6 bases). The CDR3 sequence is 15 residues long. Germline CDR1 SGHKS, CDR2 YYEKEE (reference sequence). V lost 3 bases and J lost 7, with 20 bases in between. The CDR3 loop reads CASSWEEGTYREQYV. For the CDR3, the DNA is TGTGCCAGCAGCTGGGAGGAGGGGACTTATCGGGAGCAGTACGTC.

The rearrangement uses TRBV18 and TRBJ2-7; D might be TRBD1 (6 bases). The CDR3 has 12 residues. Germline V gene data show CDR1 as KGHSH and CDR2 as LQKENI. V gave up 2 bases and J gave up 6 bases, with 8 bases separating them. In nucleotides, the CDR3 is TGTGCCAGCTCACCATCCAGGGGCGAGCAGTACTTC. Encoded protein: CASSPSRGEQYF.

The J gene is TRBJ1-5, the V gene TRBV19, with TRBD1 matching 7 bases. The CDR3 runs to 14 residues. Germline loops: CDR1 LNHDA, CDR2 SQIVND (reference sequence). The J segment lost 1 base and the V segment lost 8 bases, leaving 5 bases of the junction unmatched. In nucleotides, the CDR3 is TGTGCCAGTTCCAAGGGGGCAAGCAATCAGCCCCAGCATTTT. It translates to CASSKGASNQPQHF.

The chain links TRBV28 to TRBJ1-1, with D possibly matching TRBD1 (5 bases). CDR1 is MDHEN, CDR2 SYDVKM, per germline. The CDR3 extends over 17 amino acids. V lost 2 bases, J lost 9 bases, and 25 bases lay in between. This CDR3 is CASSLQGALGITRKAFF. CDR3 DNA: TGTGCCAGCAGTTTACAGGGCGCGTTGGGGATCACACGAAAAGCTTTCTTT.

This chain links TRBV11-3 with TRBJ2-7; 9 bases line up with TRBD1. The CDR3 runs to 16 residues. The J segment lost 4 bases and the V segment lost 3 bases, leaving 10 bases of the junction unmatched. Germline assignment: CDR1 SGHNT and CDR2 YENEEA. For the CDR3, the DNA is TGTGCCAGCAGCTTCGACGGGACAGGGCGAAAGTACGAGCAGTACTTC. This sequence encodes CASSFDGTGRKYEQYF.

The rearrangement links TRBV25-1 to TRBJ1-6, with D unresolved. The CDR3 loop spans 14 amino acids. Between the trimmed V and J ends, which lost 3 bases and 0 bases, there was a span of 3 bases. Germline V gene data show CDR1 as MGHDK and CDR2 as SYGVNS. The CDR3 loop reads CASSDSSYNSPLHF. DNA for the CDR3: TGTGCCAGCAGTGATAGCTCCTATAATTCACCCCTCCACTTT.

The rearrangement joins TRBV9 to TRBJ1-5, with TRBD1 matching over 11 bases. J was trimmed by 5 bases and V by 3 bases; bases with no gene match: 4. Germline V gives CDR1 SGDLS, CDR2 YYNGEE. The CDR3 runs to 15 residues. As DNA, the CDR3 is TGTGCCAGCAGCGGGACAGGGGGCTTTGATCAGCCCCAGCATTTT. Translation gives CASSGTGGFDQPQHF.

The J gene is TRBJ1-2, the V gene TRBV29-1, with no clear D. In germline, CDR1 is SQVTM, CDR2 ANQGSEA. The CDR3 runs to 10 residues. Trimming pared 3 bases from V and 5 bases from J, leaving 4 bases between. The CDR3 sequence is CSVDSYGYTF. The CDR3 DNA sequence: TGCAGCGTTGACAGTTATGGCTACACCTTC. Full variable domain (rest looked up from reference TRBV29-1 and TRBJ1-2): SAVISQKPSRDICQRGTSLTIQCQVDSQVTMMFWYRQQPGQSLTLIATANQGSEATYESGFVIDKFPISRPNLTFSTLTVSNMSPEDSSIYLCSVDSYGYTFGSGTRLTVV.

The gene calls are TRBV3-1 (or the pseudogene TRBV3-2) and TRBJ2-1; D possibly corresponds to TRBD2 (7 bases). The CDR3 extends over 15 amino acids. Trimming pared 0 bases from V and 7 bases from J, leaving 13 bases between. The germline CDR1 and CDR2 sequences are LGHDT and YNNKEL (reference sequence). The CDR3 is CASSQEGGPRNEQFF. DNA for the CDR3: TGTGCCAGCAGCCAAGAGGGGGGGCCGCGGAATGAGCAGTTCTTC.

The J gene is TRBJ1-6, the V gene TRBV30; possible D gene TRBD1, 6 bases. CDR1 and CDR2 from the germline V gene are GTSNPN and SVGIG (reference sequence). The CDR3 loop spans 14 amino acids. Trimming removed 1 base at V and 5 bases at J, with 9 bases between. CDR3 loop: CAWSGGTNNSPLHF. The CDR3 bases are TGTGCCTGGAGTGGTGGGACAAATAATTCACCCCTCCACTTT.

The chain employs TRBV19 and TRBJ2-1, with 13 bases that match TRBD2. CDR1 is LNHDA and CDR2 is SQIVND in the germline V gene (reference sequence). The trim removed 5 bases at V and 6 bases at J, leaving 10 bases unmatched. The CDR3 runs 17 residues. In DNA, the CDR3 is TGTGCCAGTAGTTCCCGGACTAGCGGGGGAAAGGGCAATGAGCAGTTCTTC. It specifies CASSSRTSGGKGNEQFF.

The rearrangement uses TRBV3-1 (or the pseudogene TRBV3-2) and TRBJ1-3; 7 bases match TRBD1. Germline assignment: CDR1 LGHDT and CDR2 YNNKEL (reference sequence). This CDR3 is built from 14 residues. J was trimmed by 2 bases and V by 2 bases; bases with no gene match: 0. This CDR3 is CASSQQGAGNTIYF. In DNA, the CDR3 is TGTGCCAGCAGCCAACAGGGGGCTGGAAACACCATATATTTT.

The gene calls are TRBV21-1 and TRBJ2-3; TRBD2, the table's D call, lacks a check against the DNA. TRBV21-1 is marked as a pseudogene. The CDR3 extends over 20 amino acids. CDR3 protein: CASSKVRERESWLVTDTQYF. The CDR3 DNA sequence: TGTGCCAGCAGCAAGGTAAGGGAGCGGGAGTCGTGGTTAGTAACAGATACGCAGTATTTT.

The rearrangement links TRBV18 to TRBJ1-3; 7 bases are a match to TRBD1. CDR1 and CDR2 (germline): KGHSH, LQKENI. Trimming at V came to 8 bases and at J to 0 bases, leaving 10 bases not matched to a gene. CDR3 size: 16 residues. CDR3 DNA sequence: TGTGCCAGCCAGGGGGTATACAGAATCTCTGGAAACACCATATATTTT. Encoded protein: CASQGVYRISGNTIYF.

V is TRBV5-6 and J is TRBJ1-2, with a possible D match to TRBD1 (6 bases). Germline V CDR1 and CDR2: SGHDT, YYEEEE. This CDR3 is built from 11 residues. V was cut by 4 bases and J by 6 bases, with 7 bases left in between. The chain's CDR3 is CASSPGDGYTF. For the CDR3, the DNA is TGTGCCAGCAGCCCAGGGGATGGCTACACCTTC.

In DNA form, the CDR3 reads TGTGCCAGCAGCGCGTCCGCGCCTACTGAAGCTTTCTTT. Translation gives CASSASAPTEAFF. This rearrangement joins TRBV5-4 to TRBJ1-1; no firm D call. This CDR3 has 13 residues. Germline CDR1 SGHNT, CDR2 YYREEE (reference sequence). V shed 4 bases and J shed 5 bases, with 12 bases lying between them.

The rearrangement joins TRBV5-1 to TRBJ1-4; the match to TRBD1 covers 10 bases. The CDR3 sequence is 16 residues long. The trim removed 3 bases at V and 2 bases at J, leaving 4 bases unmatched. Germline CDR1 SGHRS, CDR2 YFSETQ. DNA of the CDR3: TGCGCCAGCAGCTGGACAGGGGGTTCTACTAATGAAAAACTGTTTTTT. Translated, it gives CASSWTGGSTNEKLFF.